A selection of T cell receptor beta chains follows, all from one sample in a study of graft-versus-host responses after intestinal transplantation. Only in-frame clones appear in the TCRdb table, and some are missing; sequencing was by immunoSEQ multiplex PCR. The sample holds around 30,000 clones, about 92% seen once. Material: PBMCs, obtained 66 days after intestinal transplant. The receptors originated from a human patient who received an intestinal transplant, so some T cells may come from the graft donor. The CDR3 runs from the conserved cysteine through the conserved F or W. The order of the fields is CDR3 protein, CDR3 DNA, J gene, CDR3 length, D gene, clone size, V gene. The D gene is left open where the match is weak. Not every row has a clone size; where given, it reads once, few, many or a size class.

cdr3_aa: CASQQGGSEQYF
cdr3_nt: TGTGCCAGCCAACAAGGGGGGAGTGAGCAGTACTTC
j_call: TRBJ2-7
cdr3_length: 12
d_call: NA
clone_size: NA
v_call: TRBV2

cdr3_aa: CASSIGRMSYEQYF
cdr3_nt: TGTGCCAGTAGTATTGGCCGTATGTCCTACGAGCAGTACTTC
j_call: TRBJ2-7
cdr3_length: 14
d_call: NA
clone_size: NA
v_call: TRBV19

cdr3_aa: CASSFGHPNSPLHF
cdr3_nt: TGTGCCAGCAGTTTTGGACACCCGAATTCACCCCTCCACTTT
j_call: TRBJ1-6
cdr3_length: 14
d_call: NA
clone_size: NA
v_call: TRBV27

cdr3_aa: CASRALHHSDNEQFF
cdr3_nt: TGTGCCAGCAGGGCACTACACCATTCCGACAATGAGCAGTTCTTC
j_call: TRBJ2-1
cdr3_length: 15
d_call: NA
clone_size: NA
v_call: TRBV21-1

cdr3_aa: CSVFGNTGELFF
cdr3_nt: TGCAGCGTTTTTGGAAACACCGGGGAGCTGTTTTTT
j_call: TRBJ2-2
cdr3_length: 12
d_call: NA
clone_size: NA
v_call: TRBV29-1

cdr3_aa: CAISEVLAGGHEQYF
cdr3_nt: TGTGCCATCAGTGAGGTTTTAGCGGGGGGCCACGAGCAGTACTTC
j_call: TRBJ2-7
cdr3_length: 15
d_call: TRBD2
clone_size: once
v_call: TRBV10-3

cdr3_aa: CASSQTLAELYEQYF
cdr3_nt: TGTGCCAGCAGCCAAACTCTAGCGGAGCTCTACGAGCAGTACTTC
j_call: TRBJ2-7
cdr3_length: 15
d_call: TRBD2
clone_size: once
v_call: TRBV4-2

cdr3_aa: CASSWGQGQYTF
cdr3_nt: TGTGCCAGCAGCTGGGGACAGGGGCAGTACACCTTC
j_call: TRBJ1-2
cdr3_length: 12
d_call: TRBD1
clone_size: NA
v_call: TRBV5-6

cdr3_aa: CASSPQGPNYGYTF
cdr3_nt: TGTGCCAGCAGTCCTCAGGGACCTAACTATGGCTACACCTTC
j_call: TRBJ1-2
cdr3_length: 14
d_call: NA
clone_size: NA
v_call: TRBV11-3

cdr3_aa: CASGNGANYEQYF
cdr3_nt: TGTGCCAGTGGCAACGGGGCCAATTACGAGCAGTACTTC
j_call: TRBJ2-7
cdr3_length: 13
d_call: NA
clone_size: NA
v_call: TRBV19

cdr3_aa: CASSLRTNYGYTF
cdr3_nt: TGTGCCAGCAGCTTACGCACTAACTATGGCTACACCTTC
j_call: TRBJ1-2
cdr3_length: 13
d_call: NA
clone_size: NA
v_call: TRBV7-9

cdr3_aa: CASSLAGMNTEAFF
cdr3_nt: TGTGCCAGCAGTCTCGCGGGAATGAACACTGAAGCTTTCTTT
j_call: TRBJ1-1
cdr3_length: 14
d_call: NA
clone_size: NA
v_call: TRBV6-1

cdr3_aa: CASSSLASTDTQYF
cdr3_nt: TGTGCCAGCAGTTCGCTCGCCAGCACAGATACGCAGTATTTT
j_call: TRBJ2-3
cdr3_length: 14
d_call: NA
clone_size: once
v_call: TRBV27

cdr3_aa: CASSSSGGAQETQYF
cdr3_nt: TGTGCCAGCAGTTCCTCAGGGGGCGCCCAAGAGACCCAGTACTTC
j_call: TRBJ2-5
cdr3_length: 15
d_call: TRBD1
clone_size: NA
v_call: TRBV27

cdr3_aa: CASSEGLFSGNTIYF
cdr3_nt: TGTGCCAGCAGTGAAGGGCTGTTCTCTGGGAACACCATATATTTT
j_call: TRBJ1-3
cdr3_length: 15
d_call: NA
clone_size: NA
v_call: TRBV2

cdr3_aa: CASSLQGVWDEQYF
cdr3_nt: TGTGCCAGCAGCTTGCAGGGGGTTTGGGACGAGCAGTACTTC
j_call: TRBJ2-7
cdr3_length: 14
d_call: TRBD1
clone_size: NA
v_call: TRBV11-1

cdr3_aa: CASSIDNLSYEQYF
cdr3_nt: TGCGCCAGCAGCATAGATAATCTGTCCTACGAGCAGTACTTC
j_call: TRBJ2-7
cdr3_length: 14
d_call: NA
clone_size: once
v_call: TRBV4-1

cdr3_aa: CASSLRPIIAGGGTDTQYF
cdr3_nt: TGTGCCAGCAGCTTAAGACCCATTATAGCGGGAGGCGGTACAGATACGCAGTATTTT
j_call: TRBJ2-3
cdr3_length: 19
d_call: TRBD2
clone_size: NA
v_call: TRBV11-1

cdr3_aa: CASNRVGDEQFF
cdr3_nt: TGTGCCAGCAACCGCGTGGGCGATGAGCAGTTCTTC
j_call: TRBJ2-1
cdr3_length: 12
d_call: NA
clone_size: NA
v_call: TRBV7-9

cdr3_aa: CASSLTYRGPLSYGYTF
cdr3_nt: TGCGCCAGCAGCCTCACTTACAGGGGCCCCCTGTCCTATGGCTACACCTTC
j_call: TRBJ1-2
cdr3_length: 17
d_call: TRBD1
clone_size: NA
v_call: TRBV4-1

cdr3_aa: CASSLEGSEAFF
cdr3_nt: TGTGCCAGCAGCTTAGAAGGATCGGAAGCTTTCTTT
j_call: TRBJ1-1
cdr3_length: 12
d_call: NA
clone_size: NA
v_call: TRBV7-9

cdr3_aa: CASSDIGLADYNEQFF
cdr3_nt: TGTGCCAGCAGTGACATAGGACTAGCGGACTACAATGAGCAGTTCTTC
j_call: TRBJ2-1
cdr3_length: 16
d_call: TRBD2
clone_size: NA
v_call: TRBV2

cdr3_aa: CASSGSGGTEAFF
cdr3_nt: TGCGCCAGCAGCGGCAGTGGGGGCACTGAAGCTTTCTTT
j_call: TRBJ1-1
cdr3_length: 13
d_call: NA
clone_size: NA
v_call: TRBV5-1

cdr3_aa: CASSGTSGPTYEQYF
cdr3_nt: TGTGCCAGCAGCGGCACTAGCGGCCCAACCTACGAGCAGTACTTC
j_call: TRBJ2-7
cdr3_length: 15
d_call: TRBD2
clone_size: NA
v_call: TRBV7-9

cdr3_aa: CAISGVNQPQHF
cdr3_nt: TGTGCCATCAGTGGAGTAAATCAGCCCCAGCATTTT
j_call: TRBJ1-5
cdr3_length: 12
d_call: NA
clone_size: NA
v_call: TRBV10-3

cdr3_aa: CASSQDFRGGWAGELFF
cdr3_nt: TGCGCCAGCAGCCAAGATTTCAGGGGCGGTTGGGCCGGGGAGCTGTTTTTT
j_call: TRBJ2-2
cdr3_length: 17
d_call: NA
clone_size: NA
v_call: TRBV4-3

cdr3_aa: CASSYSTGTGELFF
cdr3_nt: TGTGCCAGCAGTTACTCTACCGGGACCGGGGAGCTGTTTTTT
j_call: TRBJ2-2
cdr3_length: 14
d_call: NA
clone_size: NA
v_call: TRBV6-5

cdr3_aa: CSGQDNEQFF
cdr3_nt: TGCAGCGGGCAGGACAATGAGCAGTTCTTC
j_call: TRBJ2-1
cdr3_length: 10
d_call: NA
clone_size: NA
v_call: TRBV29-1